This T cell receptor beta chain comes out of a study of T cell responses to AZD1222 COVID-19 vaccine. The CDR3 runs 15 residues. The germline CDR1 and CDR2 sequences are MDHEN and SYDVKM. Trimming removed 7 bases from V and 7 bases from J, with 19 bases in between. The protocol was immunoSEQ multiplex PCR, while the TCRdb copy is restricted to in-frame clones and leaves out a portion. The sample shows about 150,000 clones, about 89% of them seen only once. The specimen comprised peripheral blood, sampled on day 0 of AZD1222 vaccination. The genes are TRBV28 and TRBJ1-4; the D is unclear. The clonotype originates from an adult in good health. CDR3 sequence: CASTPSPGSSEKLFF. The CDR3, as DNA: TGTGCCAGCACCCCCTCGCCAGGAAGTAGTGAAAAACTGTTTTTT. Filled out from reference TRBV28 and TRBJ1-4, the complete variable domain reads DVKVTQSSRYLVKRTGEKVFLECVQDMDHENMFWYRQDPGLGLRLIYFSYDVKMKEKGDIPEGYSVSREKKERFSLILESASTNQTSMYLCASTPSPGSSEKLFFGSGTQLSVL.